These T cell receptor beta chains were read from a single sample in a study of post-analysis software for immune sequencing data. In TCRdb, the PCR reads were re-called with MiXCR into one record per CDR3 protein. This table holds 550,000 to 700,000 distinct CDR3 sequences, around 47% found once. The material sequenced was blood. The receptors stem from a girl aged 10-17 years with multiple sclerosis. The CDR3 runs from the conserved cysteine through the conserved F or W. D genes are given only for firm matches. A row's size may be missing; if present it is once, few, many or a size class.

.	TRBV7-8	few	TRBJ2-3	TGTGCCAGCAGCCCTAGGCGCGTAAGCCCCCCAGATACGCAGTATTTT	CASSPRRVSPPDTQYF
.	TRBV14	.	TRBJ1-2	TGTGCCAGCAGCCAAGAGGATGGCAGTGGCTACACCTTC	CASSQEDGSGYTF
.	TRBV20-1	.	TRBJ2-1	TGCAGTGCTAGGCCCTCCCCCTTGAGCTCCTACAATGAGCAGTTCTTC	CSARPSPLSSYNEQFF
.	TRBV20-1	few	TRBJ2-5	TGCAGTGCTAGGGGGGGAGTTGGTGAGACCCAGTACTTC	CSARGGVGETQYF
.	TRBV4-1	.	TRBJ2-1	TGCGCCAGCAGCCAAGAGAGGGCCAGGGGCAATGAGCAGTTCTTC	CASSQERARGNEQFF
TRBD1	TRBV29-1	few	TRBJ1-2	TGCAGCGTTACCAGGGGGTACTATGGCTACACCTTC	CSVTRGYYGYTF
.	TRBV13	few	TRBJ2-1	TGTGCCAGCAACGGATACAATGAGCAGTTCTTC	CASNGYNEQFF
.	TRBV10-2	few	TRBJ1-1	TGCGCCAGCAGTGAACAGGGGAACACTGAAGCTTTCTTT	CASSEQGNTEAFF
.	TRBV29-1	once	TRBJ1-4	TGCAGCGTTAAACATAATGAAAAACTGTTTTTT	CSVKHNEKLFF
.	TRBV12-3/TRBV12-4	few	TRBJ1-6	TGTGCCAGCACCCAGGGATTAGGGGGTTCACCCCTCCACTTT	CASTQGLGGSPLHF
TRBD2	TRBV9	few	TRBJ2-3	TGTGCCAGCAGCGGGACTAGCCTCACAGATACGCAGTATTTT	CASSGTSLTDTQYF
.	TRBV12-3/TRBV12-4	few	TRBJ2-3	TGTGCCAGCAGTTTACAGGGACCCACAGATACGCAGTATTTT	CASSLQGPTDTQYF
.	TRBV3-1	.	TRBJ1-5	TGTGCCAGCAGTCAGATGCCCGACATCAATCAGCCCCAGCATTTT	CASSQMPDINQPQHF
.	TRBV10-3	.	TRBJ2-7	TGTGCCATCAGTGTCACCGGACAGCTAGGGTCCTACGAGCAGTACTTC	CAISVTGQLGSYEQYF
TRBD1	TRBV7-8	.	TRBJ2-1	TGTGCCAGCAGCCTTCCCACAGGGGGCCGAAGCCCCTACAATGAGCAGTTCTTC	CASSLPTGGRSPYNEQFF
.	TRBV3-1	few	TRBJ2-7	TGTGCCAGCAGCCAGGCACCGGGACCCCACTCCTACGAGCAGTACTTC	CASSQAPGPHSYEQYF
.	TRBV3-1	.	TRBJ2-5	TGTGCCAGCAGCCAAGTTTCCCATTGGGGGGAGACCCAGTACTTC	CASSQVSHWGETQYF
.	TRBV21-1	few	TRBJ2-1	TGTGCCAGCAGCCCACGTACCCCTACCCACAGGGTGAAACACAATGAGCAGTTCTTC	CASSPRTPTHRVKHNEQFF
.	TRBV4-1	.	TRBJ2-7	TGCGCCAGCAGCCAGTTGGACGGTCTACCTAACGAGCAGTACTTC	CASSQLDGLPNEQYF
.	TRBV29-1	few	TRBJ1-1	TGCGTCGCGACCGGGGGCACCACTGAAGCTTTCTTT	CVATGGTTEAFF
.	TRBV28	few	TRBJ2-7	TGTGCCAGCAGCCCGTGGGGCGAGCAGTACTTC	CASSPWGEQYF
.	TRBV14	once	TRBJ1-2	TGTGCCAGCAGCCAAAGCAGGGCTGGCTACACCTTC	CASSQSRAGYTF
.	TRBV11-2	.	TRBJ2-4	TGTGCCAGCAGCCAAATAAGGGGGTTCAGGAACATTCAGTACTTC	CASSQIRGFRNIQYF
.	TRBV2	.	TRBJ2-1	TGTGCCAGCAGTGAAAGCCTCATCAATGAGCAGTTCTTC	CASSESLINEQFF
TRBD2	TRBV2	.	TRBJ2-1	TGTGCCAGCAGTCCCCGACTAGCGGGAGTTCTTGACAATGAGCAGTTCTTC	CASSPRLAGVLDNEQFF
.	TRBV5-1	few	TRBJ1-2	TGCGCCAGCAGCTTAGACGGTAGAGGAGTTTTCCGTGGCTACACCTTC	CASSLDGRGVFRGYTF
.	TRBV29-1	.	TRBJ2-5	TGCAGCGCTGAGCAGGGAAGAGCCCAGTACTTC	CSAEQGRAQYF
TRBD2	TRBV20-1	few	TRBJ2-1	TGCAGTGCCTGGACCGGGAGGCTCAATGAGCAGTTCTTC	CSAWTGRLNEQFF
.	TRBV2	few	TRBJ2-3	TGTGCCAGACAGGGTACAGGTAGCACAGATACGCAGTATTTT	CARQGTGSTDTQYF
.	TRBV10-3	few	TRBJ2-5	TGTGCCACCCGGGACCAACTCCAAGAGACCCAGTACTTC	CATRDQLQETQYF
.	TRBV6-5	once	TRBJ1-3	TGTGCCAGCAGTTCAACAAGAACTACAAACACCATATATTTT	CASSSTRTTNTIYF
.	TRBV14	.	TRBJ2-5	TGTGCCAGCAGCCAAGACCCGTACAAACAGTACTTC	CASSQDPYKQYF
.	TRBV5-5	.	TRBJ1-5	TGTGCCAGCAGCCAAACCTCAGGTTTCAATCAGCCCCAGCATTTT	CASSQTSGFNQPQHF
.	TRBV12-3/TRBV12-4	few	TRBJ2-7	TGTGCCAGCACTGCAGGGATCGGCAACGAGCAGTACTTC	CASTAGIGNEQYF
TRBD2	TRBV7-9	.	TRBJ2-7	TGTGCCAGCACCCAAGGGTGGAGTAGCGGGCGATCCTACGAGCAGTACTTC	CASTQGWSSGRSYEQYF
.	TRBV29-1	few	TRBJ2-7	TGCAGCGTTGAAGAGGGGGCAGGGTCCTACGAGCAGTACTTC	CSVEEGAGSYEQYF
TRBD1	TRBV27	.	TRBJ1-2	TGTGCCAGCAGTTTCTTTCCGGACAGGGTGAACTATGGCTACACCTTC	CASSFFPDRVNYGYTF
.	TRBV2	.	TRBJ2-3	TGTGCCAGCAGTGGGACGGAATCTAGCACAGATACGCAGTATTTT	CASSGTESSTDTQYF
TRBD2	TRBV7-3	.	TRBJ2-3	TGTGCCAGCAGCTTAGGTCTGGGAGGGACAGATACGCAGTATTTT	CASSLGLGGTDTQYF
TRBD1	TRBV4-2	.	TRBJ1-5	TGTGCCAGCAGCCAGGAACAGGGGGCGCTGGGCAATCAGCCCCAGCATTTT	CASSQEQGALGNQPQHF
.	TRBV29-1	.	TRBJ2-1	TGCAGCGCCGCCCCAGGGTACGAGCAGTTCTTC	CSAAPGYEQFF
.	TRBV21-1	.	TRBJ2-7	TGTGCCAGCAGCAAAGGGGGACTGGCCGGGGGAGCCGACGAGCAGTACTTC	CASSKGGLAGGADEQYF
TRBD1	TRBV12-3/TRBV12-4	.	TRBJ1-2	TGTGCCAGCAGTTCCGGGACAGGGTCCAGTGGCTACACCTTC	CASSSGTGSSGYTF
.	TRBV7-9	once	TRBJ2-4	TGTGCCAGCAGCTCAAGAGGAGGGGCCCATAGGAACATTCAGTACTTC	CASSSRGGAHRNIQYF